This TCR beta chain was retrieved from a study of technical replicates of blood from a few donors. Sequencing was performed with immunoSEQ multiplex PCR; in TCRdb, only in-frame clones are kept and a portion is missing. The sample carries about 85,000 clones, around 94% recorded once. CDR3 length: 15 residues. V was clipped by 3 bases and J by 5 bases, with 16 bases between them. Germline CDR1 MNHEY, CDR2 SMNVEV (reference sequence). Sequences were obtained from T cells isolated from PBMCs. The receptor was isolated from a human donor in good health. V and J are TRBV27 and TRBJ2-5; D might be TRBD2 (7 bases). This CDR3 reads CASSFGRGPGETQYF. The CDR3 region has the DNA TGTGCCAGCAGTTTCGGGCGGGGGCCCGGGGAGACCCAGTACTTC.